This T cell receptor (beta chain) was sequenced in a study of T-cell reconstitution after alpha-beta-depleted transplantation in children. Germline-derived CDR1 and CDR2 are LGHNA and YSLEER. The length of the CDR3 is 15 residues. Trimming stripped 0 bases from V and 8 bases from J, with 16 bases between. This clonotype was seen ten or more times. A TCRbeta library incorporating unique molecular identifiers was prepared. TCRdb processed the PCR reads anew with MiXCR; each CDR3 protein has one entry. The sample shows 490,000 or so distinct CDR3 sequences, roughly an eighth of them seen only once. This sequence originates from a human donor who donated a stem cell graft to a child with combined immunodeficiency. The sequencing here drew on PBMCs from the stem cell graft donor, taken from the stem cell graft. V usage is TRBV4-3 and J usage is TRBJ1-2; D unresolved. This CDR3 reads CASSQERGLLDGYTF. CDR3 DNA: TGCGCCAGCAGCCAAGAGCGAGGTCTGTTGGACGGCTACACCTTC.